This TCR beta chain was sequenced during a study of CD8 T cells in ankylosing spondylitis. General study points: Researchers reportedly found disease-linked clones significantly enriched in matched ankylosing spondylitis synovial fluid.

TCRdb itself ran the 5' RACE reads through MiXCR, one entry per CDR3 protein. The sample consists of roughly 100,000 distinct CDR3 sequences, roughly 8.3% of them appearing once. CDR1 SNHLY and CDR2 FYNNEI come from the germline V gene. This CDR3 region has 13 residues. V shed 6 bases and J shed 2 bases, with 10 bases lying between them. This clonotype was seen many times. No antigen is known for it. This receptor was obtained from a male donor with ankylosing spondylitis or in good health (not recorded which). The V gene is TRBV2, the J gene TRBJ1-2; D is undetermined. The sequencing sample was made of blood, either unsorted or a sorted T cell fraction (not recorded which). The CDR3 loop reads CASSVDGNYGYTF. The CDR3 DNA reads as TGTGCCAGCAGCGTCGACGGCAACTATGGCTACACCTTC.